This TCR beta chain was observed in a study of T cell changes during pregnancy in multiple sclerosis (dated by TCRdb to the late 2010s). Describing the broader study: The study examined how the T cell repertoire changed over the course of pregnancy in women with multiple sclerosis.

Reading the germline V gene gives CDR1 MGHDK and CDR2 SYGVNS. Clipping removes 4 bases from V and 7 bases from J, with 11 as the unmatched junction base count. Including the terminal cysteine and phenylalanine, the CDR3 comprises 16 residues. CDR3 DNA is the only sequence kept; it has 48 bases, read in frame from the first base. Remarks on this clone: What this receptor recognizes is not known. The record has no base qualities; no much larger clone is one base away.

Libraries came from the immunoSEQ multiplex PCR assay. TCRdb limited this immuneACCESS table to in-frame rearrangements with V and J called. A share of clones is missing; checked studies link under half to unresolved V genes, and the rest is unexplained. The sample has 55,000 to 70,000 clones on record, about nine tenths of them singletons. About 2.3% of the sample rests with the top ten. The clonotype comes from a female donor with multiple sclerosis, enrolled in a pregnancy study. The rearranged segments are TRBV25-1 and TRBJ1-4; 8 bases in between match TRBD1. Sample: peripheral blood, taken in the first trimester of pregnancy. CDR3 reads: CASSAAAGGQIEKLFF. Read as DNA, the sequence is TGTGCCAGCAGTGCGGCGGCAGGGGGCCAGATTGAAAAACTGTTTTTT.